The 2 T cell receptor beta chains presented below share a single source sample, sequenced in a study of blood T cell repertoires in COVID-19. Clones were read by immunoSEQ multiplex PCR, and TCRdb kept only the in-frame ones, dropping some. Of around 120,000 clones detected, 75% to 90% appear once; the ten largest clones hold approximately 29%. Sequencing used peripheral blood. The receptor source for this set is a woman of 80 years or more with acute or convalescent COVID-19.

Only one count was recorded for this clone. The rearrangement uses TRBV7-9 and TRBJ2-1, with a tentative D call TRBD2 (7 bases). Germline V gene sequence: CDR1 SEHNR, CDR2 FQNEAQ (reference sequence). The CDR3 runs to 16 residues. V lost 1 base, J lost 12 bases, and 22 bases lay in between. The CDR3 nucleotides are TGTGCCAGCAGCTTAGTGGGCGGGGGCGCCTCTGTAAGGCAGTTCTTC. It specifies CASSLVGGGASVRQFF.

The CDR3 here is CASSQEGRGRTGNTIYF. The CDR3 DNA follows: TGTGCCAGCAGCCAAGAGGGCAGGGGGCGGACTGGAAACACCATATATTTT. V is TRBV3-1 (or the pseudogene TRBV3-2) and J is TRBJ1-3; 8 bases are a match to TRBD1. The CDR3 consists of 17 residues. Germline values: CDR1 LGHDT, CDR2 YNNKEL (reference sequence). V trimming: 0 bases; J trimming: 2 bases; junction bases outside the gene matches: 6.